These T cell receptor beta chains were read from a single sample in a study of beta chain features in type 1 diabetes. Produced via immunoSEQ multiplex PCR; TCRdb's table is partial and in-frame only. This table holds 120,000 to 150,000 clones, roughly 53% found once. The sequenced sample consisted of Tregs from blood. These receptors were taken from a man aged 18 to 30 in good health. The CDR3 runs from the conserved cysteine through the conserved F or W. A D gene is named only where the DNA matches it firmly. The size field is filled for only some rows; it gives once, few, many or a size class.

CDR3aa: CATSRAGQNIQYF
CDR3nt: TGTGCCACCAGCAGAGCAGGGCAAAACATTCAGTACTTC
j_gene: TRBJ2-4
abundance: -
v_gene: TRBV15
d_gene: -

CDR3aa: CASSYLGLAGNNEQFF
CDR3nt: TGTGCCAGCAGTTACCTGGGACTAGCGGGGAACAATGAGCAGTTCTTC
j_gene: TRBJ2-1
abundance: -
v_gene: TRBV28
d_gene: TRBD2

CDR3aa: CASSQSPGSGGIGGNTIYF
CDR3nt: TGCGCCAGCAGCCAATCCCCTGGATCAGGGGGAATTGGAGGAAACACCATATATTTT
j_gene: TRBJ1-3
abundance: -
v_gene: TRBV4-3
d_gene: TRBD1

CDR3aa: CASRLVGLAANTGELFF
CDR3nt: TGTGCAAGTCGCTTAGTTGGGCTAGCGGCGAACACCGGGGAGCTGTTTTTT
j_gene: TRBJ2-2
abundance: few
v_gene: TRBV12-2
d_gene: -

CDR3aa: CASSSLDRVAEDEQFF
CDR3nt: TGTGCCAGCAGCTCCCTCGACAGGGTCGCGGAGGATGAGCAGTTCTTC
j_gene: TRBJ2-1
abundance: once
v_gene: TRBV7-6
d_gene: TRBD1

CDR3aa: CASRPRSSNQPQHF
CDR3nt: TGTGCCAGCAGACCCAGGTCTAGCAATCAGCCCCAGCATTTT
j_gene: TRBJ1-5
abundance: -
v_gene: TRBV6-5
d_gene: -

CDR3aa: CASSLANSHDYEQYF
CDR3nt: TGCGCCAGCAGCTTGGCCAACAGCCATGACTACGAGCAGTACTTC
j_gene: TRBJ2-7
abundance: -
v_gene: TRBV5-1
d_gene: -

CDR3aa: CASSIQGSTEAFF
CDR3nt: TGTGCCAGCAGTATACAGGGGAGTACTGAAGCTTTCTTT
j_gene: TRBJ1-1
abundance: -
v_gene: TRBV6-1
d_gene: TRBD1

CDR3aa: CASSGLPGSSQPQHF
CDR3nt: TGTGCCAGCAGCGGCCTCCCCGGGTCAAGCCAGCCCCAGCATTTT
j_gene: TRBJ1-5
abundance: -
v_gene: TRBV7-9
d_gene: -

CDR3aa: CASSTSSGSYEQYF
CDR3nt: TGTGCCAGCTCAACCTCTAGCGGCTCCTACGAGCAGTACTTC
j_gene: TRBJ2-7
abundance: few
v_gene: TRBV18
d_gene: TRBD2

CDR3aa: CASSLDGRGAETQYF
CDR3nt: TGTGCCAGCAGCTTAGATGGGAGGGGCGCAGAGACCCAGTACTTC
j_gene: TRBJ2-5
abundance: -
v_gene: TRBV7-9
d_gene: TRBD2

CDR3aa: CASSFGRTGYTF
CDR3nt: TGTGCCAGCAGCTTCGGTCGAACGGGCTACACCTTC
j_gene: TRBJ1-2
abundance: -
v_gene: TRBV7-9
d_gene: -

CDR3aa: CASNKQGAYEQYF
CDR3nt: TGTGCCAGCAATAAACAGGGGGCTTACGAGCAGTACTTC
j_gene: TRBJ2-7
abundance: few
v_gene: TRBV7-9
d_gene: TRBD1

CDR3aa: CASSSAPGGGNTEAFF
CDR3nt: TGTGCCAGCAGTTCCGCCCCCGGCGGCGGGAACACTGAAGCTTTCTTT
j_gene: TRBJ1-1
abundance: -
v_gene: TRBV28
d_gene: -

CDR3aa: CASSPLASHEQFF
CDR3nt: TGTGCCAGCAGCCCACTAGCTTCCCATGAGCAGTTCTTC
j_gene: TRBJ2-1
abundance: -
v_gene: TRBV16
d_gene: -

CDR3aa: CAIAPQTGARLTEAFF
CDR3nt: TGTGCCATCGCCCCTCAGACAGGCGCCAGGCTCACTGAAGCTTTCTTT
j_gene: TRBJ1-1
abundance: -
v_gene: TRBV10-3
d_gene: -

CDR3aa: CSVEGGLIGETQYF
CDR3nt: TGCAGCGTTGAAGGGGGACTAATTGGAGAGACCCAGTACTTC
j_gene: TRBJ2-5
abundance: few
v_gene: TRBV29-1
d_gene: TRBD2

CDR3aa: CASSLVSGITNEKLFF
CDR3nt: TGTGCCAGCTCACTGGTCTCCGGGATCACTAATGAAAAACTGTTTTTT
j_gene: TRBJ1-4
abundance: -
v_gene: TRBV18
d_gene: -

CDR3aa: CASSITVGVSAYNEQFF
CDR3nt: TGTGCCAGTAGTATTACTGTCGGAGTGAGTGCCTACAATGAGCAGTTCTTC
j_gene: TRBJ2-1
abundance: -
v_gene: TRBV19
d_gene: -

CDR3aa: CAWSVPRDRGGFDEQFF
CDR3nt: TGTGCCTGGAGTGTGCCCCGGGACAGGGGAGGGTTCGATGAGCAGTTCTTC
j_gene: TRBJ2-1
abundance: -
v_gene: TRBV30
d_gene: TRBD1

CDR3aa: CASSYGLLGTGELFF
CDR3nt: TGTGCCAGCAGTTACGGACTCCTAGGCACCGGGGAGCTGTTTTTT
j_gene: TRBJ2-2
abundance: -
v_gene: TRBV6-6
d_gene: -

CDR3aa: CASSQALGQGDGYTF
CDR3nt: TGTGCCAGCAGCCAAGCACTGGGACAGGGGGACGGCTACACCTTC
j_gene: TRBJ1-2
abundance: -
v_gene: TRBV4-2
d_gene: TRBD1

CDR3aa: CASSGGGTAFRGNQPQHF
CDR3nt: TGTGCCAGCAGTGGGGGCGGGACAGCCTTTAGGGGCAATCAGCCCCAGCATTTT
j_gene: TRBJ1-5
abundance: -
v_gene: TRBV2
d_gene: TRBD1

CDR3aa: CASSSRLAPTYEQYF
CDR3nt: TGTGCCAGCAGCTCAAGACTAGCGCCAACCTACGAGCAGTACTTC
j_gene: TRBJ2-7
abundance: -
v_gene: TRBV7-9
d_gene: TRBD2

CDR3aa: CASSSMTDTQYF
CDR3nt: TGTGCCAGCAGTTCCATGACAGATACGCAGTATTTT
j_gene: TRBJ2-3
abundance: few
v_gene: TRBV28
d_gene: -

CDR3aa: CASSLASGGSYEQYF
CDR3nt: TGTGCCAGCAGCTTAGCTAGCGGGGGATCCTACGAGCAGTACTTC
j_gene: TRBJ2-7
abundance: few
v_gene: TRBV7-2
d_gene: TRBD2

CDR3aa: CASRQDRVGTEAFF
CDR3nt: TGTGCCAGCAGGCAAGACAGGGTAGGAACTGAAGCTTTCTTT
j_gene: TRBJ1-1
abundance: -
v_gene: TRBV28
d_gene: TRBD1